This T cell receptor beta chain was identified in a study of blood T cell repertoires in COVID-19. In its sample, this clone was seen once. The protocol was immunoSEQ multiplex PCR, while the TCRdb copy is restricted to in-frame clones and leaves out a portion. The table records 88,000 or so clones, around 88% of them present only once. The source material was peripheral blood. This clonotype was obtained from a man between 60 and 75 years old with acute or convalescent COVID-19.

In DNA, the CDR3 is TGTGCCAGCACCCCGATCCTAGGAGGCGGGGTGGGCTACAATGAGCAGTTCTTC. This gives the protein CASTPILGGGVGYNEQFF. The chain links TRBV3-1 (or the pseudogene TRBV3-2) to TRBJ2-1, with D possibly matching TRBD2 (6 bases). The CDR3 totals 18 residues. The germline gives CDR1 LGHDT, CDR2 YNNKEL (reference sequence). V lost 7 bases, J lost 3 bases, and 25 bases lay in between.